This T cell receptor (beta chain) was sequenced during a study of vaccination and CD4 T cells after COVID-19. Specified treatment: roughly nine-day PBMC culture with coronavirus spike peptide pools or control peptides (ViraFEST assay). Notes on this clonotype: Its antigen is not known. One end of the junction fails to match germline, which may point to a read error.

The CDR3 is 15 amino acids. Oncomine TCR Beta short-read sequencing was applied to DNA from cultured CD4+ T cells. Via MiXCR, TCRdb re-called the PCR reads, giving one row per CDR3 protein. The table includes almost 25,000 distinct CDR3 sequences, about three fifths detected once. Sequences were obtained from CD4+ T cells from blood, cultured in vitro. This receptor was identified in a human donor who had recovered from COVID-19. The V and J genes are TRBV12-3 or TRBV12-4 and TRBJ2-1, with 7 bases fitting TRBD2. CDR3 coding DNA: TGTGCCAGCAGTCTAGCGGTTATACGTCACAATGAGCAGTTCTTC. Translating gives CASSLAVIRHNEQFF.